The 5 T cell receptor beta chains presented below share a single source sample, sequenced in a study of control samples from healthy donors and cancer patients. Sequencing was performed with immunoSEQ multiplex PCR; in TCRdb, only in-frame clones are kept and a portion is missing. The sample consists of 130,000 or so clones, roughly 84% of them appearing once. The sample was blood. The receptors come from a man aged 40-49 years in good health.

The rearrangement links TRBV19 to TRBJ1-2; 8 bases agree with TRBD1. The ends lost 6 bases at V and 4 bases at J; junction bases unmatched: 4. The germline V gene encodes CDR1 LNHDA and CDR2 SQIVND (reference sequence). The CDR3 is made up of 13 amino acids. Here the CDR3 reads CASSAGGSYGYTF. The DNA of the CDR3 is TGTGCCAGTAGCGCAGGGGGCAGCTATGGCTACACCTTC. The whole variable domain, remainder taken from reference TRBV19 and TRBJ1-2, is DGGITQSPKYLFRKEGQNVTLSCEQNLNHDAMYWYRQDPGQGLRLIYYSQIVNDFQKGDIAEGYSVSREKKESFPLTVTSAQKNPTAFYLCASSAGGSYGYTFGSGTRLTVV.

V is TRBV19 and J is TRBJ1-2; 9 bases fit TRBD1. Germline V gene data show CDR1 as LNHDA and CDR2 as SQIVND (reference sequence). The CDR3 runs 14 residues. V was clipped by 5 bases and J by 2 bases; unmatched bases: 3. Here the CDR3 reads CASSAGQGNYGYTF. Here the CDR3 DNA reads TGTGCCAGTAGTGCCGGACAGGGGAACTATGGCTACACCTTC.

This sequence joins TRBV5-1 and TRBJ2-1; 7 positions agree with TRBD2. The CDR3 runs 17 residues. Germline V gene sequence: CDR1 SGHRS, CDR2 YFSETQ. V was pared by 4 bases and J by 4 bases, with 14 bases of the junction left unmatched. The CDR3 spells CASSGYRGGGGYNEQFF. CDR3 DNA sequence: TGCGCCAGCAGCGGGTACCGAGGCGGGGGAGGTTACAATGAGCAGTTCTTC.

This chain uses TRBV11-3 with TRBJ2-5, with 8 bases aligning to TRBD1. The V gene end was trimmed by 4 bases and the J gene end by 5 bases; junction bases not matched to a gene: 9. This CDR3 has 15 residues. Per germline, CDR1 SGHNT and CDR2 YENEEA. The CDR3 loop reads CASSSRGPMLETQYF. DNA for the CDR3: TGTGCCAGCAGCTCCAGGGGGCCAATGCTGGAGACCCAGTACTTC.

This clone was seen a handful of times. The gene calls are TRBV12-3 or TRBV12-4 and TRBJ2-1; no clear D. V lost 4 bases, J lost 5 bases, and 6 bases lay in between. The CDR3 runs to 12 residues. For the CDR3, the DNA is TGTGCCAGCAGTTCCAGTAACAATGAGCAGTTCTTC. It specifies CASSSSNNEQFF.